Listed here are 29 T cell receptor beta chains from one sample, sequenced in a study of graft-versus-host responses after intestinal transplantation. Data came from immunoSEQ multiplex PCR; TCRdb stores just in-frame clones and leaves some out. This sample has fewer than 150,000 clones, with 90% to 95% found just once. Their target antigens are unknown. Here the sequenced sample was unstimulated CD4+ T cells sorted from spleen or lymph node cells, taken before intestinal transplant. Every receptor here comes from a human donor who received an intestinal transplant.

The chain links TRBV5-5 to TRBJ1-2, with 9 bases identical to TRBD1. V trimming: 2 bases; J trimming: 9 bases; junction bases outside the gene matches: 8. Per the germline V gene, CDR1 is SGHKS and CDR2 is YYEKEE (reference sequence). The CDR3 is 14 residues long. CDR3 nucleotides: TGTGCCAGCAGCTTATTACAGGGGGCGGATCGCTACACCTTC. Encoded protein: CASSLLQGADRYTF.

The rearrangement joins TRBV5-8 to TRBJ1-1, with unresolved D. V was clipped by 4 bases and J by 1 base, with 2 bases between them. Germline V gene sequence: CDR1 SGHTS, CDR2 YDEGEE. The CDR3 loop spans 11 amino acids. CDR3 bases: TGTGCCAGCAGCGAGAACACTGAAGCTTTCTTT. This encodes CASSENTEAFF.

In this sample, this clone turned up a few times. This CDR3 reads CASSQAPGEPYVAFF. The CDR3, as DNA: TGCGCCAGCAGCCAAGCTCCTGGGGAACCCTACGTCGCGTTCTTC. The genes are TRBV4-1 and TRBJ2-1; D not certain. Germline V gene data show CDR1 as MGHRA and CDR2 as YSYEKL. The CDR3 length is 15 residues. Trimming took 1 base from V and 15 from J, leaving 22 bases between them.

The gene calls are TRBV6-5 and TRBJ2-2, with D maybe TRBD2 (6 bases). Germline CDR1 and CDR2: MNHEY and SVGAGI. Trimming removed 4 bases at V and 4 bases at J, with 10 bases between. The CDR3 length is 14 residues. The CDR3 DNA is TGTGCCAGCAGTTCACTCGGGGGCACCGGGGAGCTGTTTTTT. Its translation: CASSSLGGTGELFF.

The chain links TRBV29-1 to TRBJ1-5, with 9 positions matching TRBD1. The CDR3 contains 12 residues. Germline values: CDR1 SQVTM, CDR2 ANQGSEA. Trimming removed 6 bases from V and 5 bases from J; junction bases left unmatched: 2. CDR3 residues: CSVRTGDQPQHF. The DNA of the CDR3 is TGCAGCGTCCGGACAGGGGATCAGCCCCAGCATTTT.

The chain employs TRBV2 and TRBJ1-4; 9 bases align to TRBD1. The CDR3 has 12 residues. V lost 8 bases and J lost 11; bases outside the gene matches: 6. Germline V CDR1 and CDR2: SNHLY, FYNNEI. In DNA, the CDR3 is TGTGCCAGCGATTGGACAGGGGACAAACTGTTTTTT. Its protein product is CASDWTGDKLFF.

The rearrangement links TRBV7-9 to TRBJ1-1; TRBD1 is a possible D gene (5 bases). CDR3 size: 17 residues. In germline, CDR1 is SEHNR, CDR2 FQNEAQ (reference sequence). Trimming stripped 5 bases from V and 1 base from J, with 20 bases between. The CDR3 nucleotides read TGTGCCAGCAGCCTCCTGGGACTCGAGAGTTGGAACACTGAAGCTTTCTTT. Translated: CASSLLGLESWNTEAFF.

This chain connects TRBV18 to TRBJ2-5; D is perhaps TRBD1 (6 bases). Germline CDR1 KGHSH, CDR2 LQKENI. The V end was cut by 0 bases, the J end by 6 bases, with 14 bases between. The CDR3 sequence is 15 residues long. CDR3 protein: CASSPPLGAGKTQYF. DNA for the CDR3: TGTGCCAGCTCACCACCTCTGGGGGCAGGAAAGACCCAGTACTTC.

This clone came up once. The V and J genes are TRBV18 and TRBJ1-1; TRBD1 matches 9 bases. Germline trimming cut 2 bases from V and 6 bases from J; bases unmatched to any gene: 7. Germline V gene data show CDR1 as KGHSH and CDR2 as LQKENI. The CDR3 covers 15 residues. CDR3 amino acids: CASSPRGQGQAEAFF. In DNA form, the CDR3 reads TGTGCCAGCTCACCAAGGGGACAGGGTCAGGCTGAAGCTTTCTTT.

J is TRBJ1-3 and V is TRBV15; D remains unclear. The V gene lost 5 bases and the J gene lost 4 bases, with 6 bases spanning the gap. Germline V gene data show CDR1 as LNHNV and CDR2 as YYDKDF (reference sequence). The CDR3 loop spans 12 amino acids. The CDR3: CATSYRGNTIYF. The CDR3, as DNA: TGTGCCACCAGCTACAGAGGAAACACCATATATTTT.

The V and J genes are TRBV15 and TRBJ1-1, with D perhaps TRBD1 (5 bases). Looked up from germline, CDR1 is LNHNV and CDR2 is YYDKDF (reference sequence). V lost 8 bases to trimming and J lost 3 bases, with 13 bases between them. This CDR3 has 13 amino acids. The CDR3 sequence: CATQEGPDTEAFF. DNA of the CDR3: TGTGCCACCCAAGAGGGACCCGACACTGAAGCTTTCTTT.

The genes are TRBV13 and TRBJ2-7; 8 positions agree with TRBD1. V was pared by 3 bases and J by 4 bases, with 2 bases of the junction left unmatched. Looked up from germline, CDR1 is PRHDT and CDR2 is FYEKMQ (reference sequence). This CDR3 contains 13 residues. The CDR3 DNA is TGTGCCAGCAGCTTGACAGGGGAATACGAGCAGTACTTC. Its translation is CASSLTGEYEQYF.

The chain has TRBV12-5 and TRBJ2-1; 10 nucleotides align to TRBD2. The germline V gene encodes CDR1 LGHNT and CDR2 FRNRAP. This CDR3 region has 15 residues. V lost 7 bases and J lost 8; bases outside the gene matches: 11. Written as DNA, the CDR3 is TGTGCTAGTGCCGAAGCGGGGGGGCGTTATGATGAGCAGTTCTTC. Translated, it gives CASAEAGGRYDEQFF.

The chain has TRBV6-6 and TRBJ1-5; D possibly corresponds to TRBD1 (6 bases). The germline CDR1 and CDR2 sequences are MNHNY and SVGAGI (reference sequence). This CDR3 is built from 14 residues. The germline V and J ends were trimmed by 10 bases and 7 bases, with 20 bases remaining between them. The CDR3 spells CANDPRGAGQPQHF. DNA of the CDR3: TGTGCCAACGACCCCCGGGGGGCGGGGCAGCCCCAGCATTTT.

The CDR3 is CASSPRGHDTEAFF. In nucleotides, the CDR3 is TGTGCCAGCTCACCACGTGGGCATGACACTGAAGCTTTCTTT. The chain carries TRBV18 and TRBJ1-1; the D is unclear. The CDR3 has 14 residues. The V and J ends lost 1 base and 3 bases respectively, with 9 bases between them. Germline V gene sequence: CDR1 KGHSH, CDR2 LQKENI.

The V call is TRBV6-1, the J call TRBJ2-7; no reliable D call. V was pared by 5 bases and J by 0 bases, with 8 bases between. This CDR3 has 13 amino acids. The germline gives CDR1 MNHNS, CDR2 SASEGT. The chain's CDR3 is CASSPRYSYEQYF. In nucleotides, the CDR3 is TGTGCCAGCAGTCCCCGGTACTCCTACGAGCAGTACTTC.

The chain joins TRBV29-1 to TRBJ1-1; 8 nucleotides align to TRBD1. The germline V gene encodes CDR1 SQVTM and CDR2 ANQGSEA. Germline trimming cut 6 bases from V and 11 bases from J; bases unmatched to any gene: 11. The CDR3 length is 12 residues. This CDR3 is CSVDRDRHRAFF. The CDR3 DNA follows: TGCAGCGTGGACCGGGACAGGCATAGGGCTTTCTTT.

The chain uses TRBV7-6 and TRBJ2-7; TRBD2 agrees at 12 bases. CDR3 size: 15 residues. The V segment lost 1 base and the J segment 6 bases; nucleotides outside the gene matches: 4. The germline V gene has CDR1 SGHVS and CDR2 FNYEAQ. The CDR3 region has the DNA TGTGCCAGCAGCTTAGGGACTAGCGGGGAGGGCGAGCAGTACTTC. It encodes CASSLGTSGEGEQYF.

The chain carries TRBV5-4 and TRBJ2-2; 9 bases map to TRBD2. The V and J ends lost 0 bases and 5 bases, in that order; junction bases with no gene match: 2. Germline-derived CDR1 and CDR2 are SGHNT and YYREEE (reference sequence). The CDR3 totals 15 residues. Here the CDR3 DNA reads TGTGCCAGCAGCTTGGACGGACTAGCGACCGGGGAGCTGTTTTTT. It translates to CASSLDGLATGELFF.

This sequence joins TRBV6-1 and TRBJ1-2; a possible D gene is TRBD1 (5 bases). CDR3 length: 13 amino acids. Germline assignment: CDR1 MNHNS and CDR2 SASEGT. V lost 11 bases and J lost 2, with 15 bases in between. As DNA, the CDR3 is TGTGCCTCCCATGAGGGGAGAAACTATGGCTACACCTTC. This gives the protein CASHEGRNYGYTF.

The chain carries TRBV6-4 and TRBJ2-2; D is ambiguous. The CDR3 has 17 residues. Germline V gene lookup returns CDR1 MRHNA and CDR2 SNTAGT. V was trimmed by 3 bases and J by 5 bases, leaving 19 bases between them. Written as DNA, the CDR3 is TGTGCCAGCAGTGAGTTCCCGGCCGGGTTCGGAACCGGGGAGCTGTTTTTT. It codes for CASSEFPAGFGTGELFF.

The CDR3 sequence: CASSSPTGKLFF. The CDR3 DNA sequence: TGTGCCAGCAGTTCCCCTACGGGAAAACTGTTTTTT. The chain carries TRBV7-9 and TRBJ1-4, with D unresolved. Germline-derived CDR1 and CDR2 are SEHNR and FQNEAQ (reference sequence). The V end lost 6 bases, the J end lost 10 bases, and 12 bases lay between the germline ends. CDR3 length: 12 residues.

The chain couples TRBV6-1 to TRBJ1-2; D is ambiguous. Deletions cut 4 bases from V and 4 bases from J, with 10 bases between. CDR1 and CDR2 (germline): MNHNS, SASEGT. The length of the CDR3 is 13 residues. As DNA, the CDR3 is TGTGCCAGCAGTGTCGACAACATCTATGGCTACACCTTC. Amino acids: CASSVDNIYGYTF.

In nucleotides, the CDR3 is TGTGCCTGGAGTGTTGGAGGTCCAGATACGCAGTATTTT. Translating it yields CAWSVGGPDTQYF. The rearrangement uses TRBV30 and TRBJ2-3; tentatively, D is TRBD2 (5 bases). Germline V gives CDR1 GTSNPN, CDR2 SVGIG (reference sequence). Trimming removed 0 bases at V and 4 bases at J, with 8 bases between. This CDR3 region has 13 residues.

This chain connects TRBV5-1 to TRBJ2-5; D not resolved. The CDR3 is 15 residues long. Germline V lookup: CDR1 SGHRS, CDR2 YFSETQ. The V end lost 2 bases, the J end lost 1 base, and 12 bases lay between the germline ends. The CDR3 reads CASSLSVLLQETQYF. The DNA for the CDR3 is TGCGCCAGCAGCTTAAGCGTTCTCCTCCAAGAGACCCAGTACTTC.

The chain uses TRBV7-9 and TRBJ2-1; no reliable D call. Germline CDR1 is SEHNR and CDR2 is FQNEAQ (reference sequence). The V end was cut by 6 bases, the J end by 10 bases, with 16 bases between. The CDR3 loop spans 13 amino acids. In DNA form, the CDR3 reads TGTGCCAGCAGTGAACCCCGCCGAACCGAGCAGTTCTTC. It encodes CASSEPRRTEQFF.

J is TRBJ2-7 and V is TRBV7-2; D possibly uses TRBD1 or TRBD2 (5 bases each). The ends were cut back, 6 bases at V and 2 bases at J, with 8 bases in the middle. Germline V gene sequence: CDR1 SGHTA, CDR2 FQGNSA. The CDR3 has 12 residues. The CDR3 coding sequence is TGTGCCAGCAGTTGGGGACCCTACGAGCAGTACTTC. Amino acid sequence: CASSWGPYEQYF.

J is TRBJ2-5 and V is TRBV4-1; 7 bases align to TRBD2. Trimming removed 0 bases from V and 3 bases from J; junction bases left unmatched: 4. This CDR3 spans 15 amino acids. In germline, CDR1 is MGHRA, CDR2 YSYEKL. The CDR3 DNA follows: TGCGCCAGCAGCCAAGATCCTAGCGGAAAAGAGACCCAGTACTTC. The encoded protein is CASSQDPSGKETQYF.

This chain connects TRBV6-1 to TRBJ2-7; 7 nucleotides match TRBD1. This CDR3 is 13 amino acids long. The ends lost 5 bases at V and 6 bases at J; junction bases unmatched: 7. The germline CDR1 and CDR2 sequences are MNHNS and SASEGT. CDR3 sequence: CASSSGQVGEQYF. The CDR3 DNA reads as TGTGCCAGCAGTTCTGGACAGGTTGGCGAGCAGTACTTC.